Following are 25 T cell receptor beta chains from one sample sequenced in a study of T cells in Graves' hyperthyroidism and ophthalmopathy. RNA transcripts were the template for amplifying TCR beta CDR3 regions. The TCR CDR3 first-round RT-PCR relied on the HTBI primer set. TCRdb fed the multiplex PCR reads into MiXCR, producing one record per CDR3 protein. This table has 650,000 to 800,000 distinct CDR3 sequences, nearly 45% appearing once. The specimen sequenced was peripheral blood or thyroid tissue (not recorded which). Receptor source: an adult man with Graves' disease, either hyperthyroidism or ophthalmopathy (not recorded which).

Here the CDR3 DNA reads TGCGCCAGCAGCCCCACAACCTACACCGGGGAGCTGTTTTTT. Translation: CASSPTTYTGELFF. V gene TRBV5-1 combines with J gene TRBJ2-2, with D uncertain. The CDR3 runs 14 residues. Germline V gene lookup returns CDR1 SGHRS and CDR2 YFSETQ. The V and J ends lost 4 bases and 3 bases respectively, with 10 bases between them.

A remark on this clonotype: A junction end diverges from the germline sequence, so it may reflect a read error. V is TRBV7-9 and J is TRBJ1-1; no clear D. There are 14 residues in the CDR3. Germline V gene data show CDR1 as SEHNR and CDR2 as FQNEAQ (reference sequence). The CDR3 loop reads CASSLEGGITKAFF. The CDR3 DNA is TGTGCCAGCAGCTTAGAGGGAGGTATCACTAAAGCTTTCTTT.

This clonotype was found a few times. This chain connects TRBV6-1 to TRBJ1-5, with D maybe TRBD1 (6 bases). Germline V gene sequence: CDR1 MNHNS, CDR2 SASEGT. This CDR3 is 14 amino acids long. The V end lost 3 bases, the J end lost 7 bases, and 13 bases lay between the germline ends. The CDR3 DNA sequence: TGTGCCAGCAGTGATAACAGGGTGTGGCAGCCCCAGCATTTT. Translating it yields CASSDNRVWQPQHF.

With regard to this clonotype: This may be a read error, as it is one base from a much larger clone. This rearrangement joins TRBV29-1 to TRBJ1-1; D is unresolved. In germline, CDR1 is SQVTM, CDR2 ANQGSEA. The CDR3 runs to 14 residues. V was cut by 2 bases and J by 1 base, with 11 bases left in between. CDR3 bases: TGCAGCGTTGAAACCGTCGGATGGAACACTGAAGCTTTCTTT. Encoded protein: CSVETVGWNTEAFF.

This clonotype was counted only a few times. V usage is TRBV7-2 and J usage is TRBJ1-1; maybe TRBD1 (6 bases). The CDR3 runs 16 residues. The germline V gene has CDR1 SGHTA and CDR2 FQGNSA. Deletions cut 0 bases from V and 3 bases from J, with 14 bases between. This chain's CDR3 is CASSLARQDMDTEAFF. Here the CDR3 DNA reads TGTGCCAGCAGCTTAGCACGACAGGATATGGACACTGAAGCTTTCTTT.

Ten or more counts support this clonotype. The chain links TRBV12-3 or TRBV12-4 to TRBJ1-1; no firm D call. The CDR3 spans 13 residues. The V end lost 3 bases, the J end lost 5 bases, and 10 bases lay between the germline ends. The CDR3 loop is CASSFPSVTEAFF. CDR3 coding DNA: TGTGCCAGCAGTTTTCCCTCTGTGACTGAAGCTTTCTTT.

The chain has TRBV7-9 and TRBJ2-7; D not resolved. V was clipped by 5 bases and J by 2 bases, with 7 bases between them. Germline assignment: CDR1 SEHNR and CDR2 FQNEAQ (reference sequence). There are 12 residues in the CDR3. CDR3 coding DNA: TGTGCCAGCAGCCAAGCGCCCTACGAGCAGTACTTC. This encodes CASSQAPYEQYF.

This clonotype was found a few times. The rearrangement uses TRBV7-2 and TRBJ1-3, with D possibly TRBD1 on 5 matching bases. The CDR3 is 17 residues long. Germline CDR1 and CDR2: SGHTA and FQGNSA. Trimming cost V 1 base and J 2 bases, with 15 bases left between them. CDR3 sequence (DNA): TGTGCCAGCAGCTTAGGGGGAGCCGGGACTACTGGAAACACCATATATTTT. It codes for CASSLGGAGTTGNTIYF.

This clonotype was recorded once. This sequence joins TRBV25-1 and TRBJ1-3, with 8 bases lining up with TRBD1. Germline V gene lookup returns CDR1 MGHDK and CDR2 SYGVNS. V lost 6 bases to trimming and J lost 4 bases; unmatched junction nucleotides: 5. The CDR3 has 14 amino acids. CDR3 DNA sequence: TGTGCCAGCAGCGCAGGGGGCTTAGGAAACACCATATATTTT. This gives the protein CASSAGGLGNTIYF.

This clonotype came up a few times. V is TRBV7-9 and J is TRBJ1-2, with D unclear. The CDR3 runs to 13 residues. V lost 6 bases and J 4 bases, leaving 12 bases between the germline ends. Germline-derived CDR1 and CDR2 are SEHNR and FQNEAQ (reference sequence). The CDR3 spells CASSLVRTYGYTF. In DNA, the CDR3 is TGTGCCAGCAGTTTGGTCAGGACCTATGGCTACACCTTC. Variable domain in full (rest from reference TRBV7-9 and TRBJ1-2): DTGVSQNPRHKITKRGQNVTFRCDPISEHNRLYWYRQTLGQGPEFLTYFQNEAQLEKSRLLSDRFSAERPKGSFSTLEIQRTEQGDSAMYLCASSLVRTYGYTFGSGTRLTVV.

This clonotype occurred a few times. V gene TRBV19 combines with J gene TRBJ1-2; 7 bases agree with TRBD1. CDR1 is LNHDA and CDR2 is SQIVND in the germline V gene (reference sequence). The trim removed 6 bases at V and 8 bases at J, leaving 9 bases unmatched. The CDR3 is 13 amino acids. The chain's CDR3 is CASSPSRGPGYTF. The CDR3 DNA follows: TGTGCCAGTAGCCCATCGAGGGGGCCAGGCTACACCTTC.

This CDR3 reads CSARNRDLRAYF. For the CDR3, the DNA is TGCAGTGCTAGAAACCGGGACTTGAGAGCCTACTTC. V gene TRBV20-1 combines with J gene TRBJ2-7; possibly TRBD2 for D (6 bases). Deletions cut 2 bases from V and 13 bases from J, with 18 bases between. The length of the CDR3 is 12 residues. Germline CDR1 DFQATT, CDR2 SNEGSKA (reference sequence).

CDR3 sequence (DNA): TGTGCCAGCAGCTTAGAGGGGCAGGACAATCAGCCCCAGTACTTC. This codes for CASSLEGQDNQPQYF. The gene calls are TRBV7-9 and TRBJ2-5; a possible D gene is TRBD1 (5 bases). Per the germline V gene, CDR1 is SEHNR and CDR2 is FQNEAQ (reference sequence). The V end lost 1 base, the J end lost 9 bases, and 18 bases lay between the germline ends. The CDR3 is 15 amino acids. Full variable domain (outside the CDR3, taken from reference TRBV7-9 and TRBJ2-5): DTGVSQNPRHKITKRGQNVTFRCDPISEHNRLYWYRQTLGQGPEFLTYFQNEAQLEKSRLLSDRFSAERPKGSFSTLEIQRTEQGDSAMYLCASSLEGQDNQPQYFGPGTRLLVL.

The V call is TRBV9, the J call TRBJ1-1, with TRBD1 identical over 9 bases. The ends lost 3 bases at V and 1 base at J; junction bases unmatched: 16. The CDR3 contains 19 residues. Germline CDR1 SGDLS, CDR2 YYNGEE. DNA of the CDR3: TGTGCCAGCAGCGGGCACAGGGGGCTAATCAGTATCTCGAACACTGAAGCTTTCTTT. Translating it yields CASSGHRGLISISNTEAFF.

CDR3 amino acids: CASSPEIEIMNTEAFF. The CDR3 DNA is TGTGCCAGCAGCCCCGAGATTGAAATCATGAACACTGAAGCTTTCTTT. The chain employs TRBV14 and TRBJ1-1; D is unresolved. V shed 4 bases and J shed 0 bases, with 15 bases lying between them. The CDR3 extends over 16 amino acids. CDR1 and CDR2 from the germline V gene are SGHDN and FVKESK.

V usage is TRBV29-1 and J usage is TRBJ2-7; TRBD1 aligns across 7 bases. V lost 7 bases to trimming and J lost 5 bases; unmatched junction nucleotides: 11. Per the germline V gene, CDR1 is SQVTM and CDR2 is ANQGSEA. The CDR3 runs to 13 residues. CDR3 protein: CSAATGVFDEQYF. CDR3 DNA: TGCAGCGCTGCAACAGGGGTTTTCGACGAGCAGTACTTC.

In this sample, this clonotype turned up many times. CDR3 DNA: TGTGCCAGCAGCTTCCCAGGGAGCATGAACACTGAAGCTTTCTTT. Translated: CASSFPGSMNTEAFF. This chain links TRBV7-9 with TRBJ1-1; TRBD1 is a possible D gene (5 bases). The germline V and J ends were trimmed by 3 bases and 0 bases, with 11 bases remaining between them. From germline, CDR1 is SEHNR and CDR2 FQNEAQ (reference sequence). CDR3 size: 15 residues.

This clonotype has a handful of counts. The CDR3 DNA reads TGCAGTGCTAGACTTGTCCGGGCTACCTATGGCTACACCTTC. Translated: CSARLVRATYGYTF. V and J are TRBV20-1 and TRBJ1-2; D unclear. CDR3 length: 14 amino acids. Germline V gene lookup returns CDR1 DFQATT and CDR2 SNEGSKA (reference sequence). Trimming removed 2 bases from V and 4 bases from J, with 14 bases in between.

The table lists this clonotype with a few counts. The CDR3 DNA reads TGTGCCAGCAGTCTCCTCGGACAGGGAGAGGGCTACACCTTC. It specifies CASSLLGQGEGYTF. The chain carries TRBV2 and TRBJ1-2; 8 nucleotides match TRBD1. The CDR3 spans 14 residues. CDR1 is SNHLY, CDR2 FYNNEI, per germline. The trim removed 5 bases at V and 8 bases at J, leaving 10 bases unmatched.

A word on this clonotype: A clone one base away is much larger, so this may be a read error. The V call is TRBV7-9, the J call TRBJ2-7; possible D gene TRBD1, 6 bases. The CDR3 is 16 residues long. In germline, CDR1 is SEHNR, CDR2 FQNEAQ (reference sequence). The CDR3 region is CTSSLAPGHGFGEQYF. In DNA, the CDR3 is TGTACCAGCAGCTTAGCTCCGGGACACGGGTTCGGCGAGCAGTACTTC. The full variable domain, in which reference TRBV7-9 and TRBJ2-7 provide the parts outside the CDR3, is DTGVSQNPRHKITKRGQNVTFRCDPISEHNRLYWYRQTLGQGPEFLTYFQNEAQLEKSRLLSDRFSAERPKGSFSTLEIQRTEQGDSAMYLCTSSLAPGHGFGEQYFGPGTRLTVT.

This clonotype was counted between two and nine times. The chain carries TRBV20-1 and TRBJ1-1; TRBD1 is a possible D gene (6 bases). This CDR3 is built from 15 residues. CDR1 is DFQATT, CDR2 SNEGSKA, per germline (reference sequence). Deletions cut 5 bases from V and 1 base from J, with 17 bases between. The chain's CDR3 is CSAGTRQGQNTEAFF. DNA for the CDR3: TGCAGTGCTGGGACTCGTCAGGGACAGAACACTGAAGCTTTCTTT.

This clonotype was counted a single time. A read error is possible here, since a much larger clone lies one base away. The V gene is TRBV10-3, the J gene TRBJ1-4, with 7 bases matching TRBD1. This CDR3 contains 14 residues. V shed 5 bases, J shed 9 bases, and the junction held 9 bases outside the gene matches. Looked up from germline, CDR1 is ENHRY and CDR2 is SYGVKD. The DNA of the CDR3 is TGTGCCATCAGTCAAGACAGGGTGGGTAAAAAACTGTTTTTT. Translated: CAISQDRVGKKLFF.

This rearrangement joins TRBV14 to TRBJ1-2; D may be TRBD1 (6 bases). The CDR3 sequence is 14 residues long. CDR1 and CDR2 from the germline V gene are SGHDN and FVKESK. The germline V and J ends were trimmed by 2 bases and 3 bases, with 10 bases remaining between them. The CDR3 is CASSQIPGDYGYTF. DNA for the CDR3: TGTGCCAGCAGCCAAATCCCAGGGGACTATGGCTACACCTTC.

This clonotype was counted at least ten times. This chain joins TRBV9 and TRBJ1-1; 11 bases match TRBD1. The CDR3 has 14 amino acids. The germline V gene has CDR1 SGDLS and CDR2 YYNGEE. V shed 0 bases and J 8 bases; nucleotides not matched to a gene: 3. The CDR3 loop reads CASSVGTGGAEAFF. In DNA form, the CDR3 reads TGTGCCAGCAGCGTAGGGACAGGGGGCGCGGAAGCTTTCTTT.

The table lists this clonotype with many counts. The rearrangement joins TRBV7-9 to TRBJ1-5; 11 bases line up with TRBD1. CDR3 size: 16 residues. In germline, CDR1 is SEHNR, CDR2 FQNEAQ (reference sequence). Trimming cost V 5 bases and J 4 bases; bases outside gene matches: 7. DNA for the CDR3: TGTGCCAGCAGCCCCTGGACAGGGGGCAAGAATCAGCCCCAGCATTTT. As protein: CASSPWTGGKNQPQHF.